The rows below give T cell receptor beta chains drawn from one sample of a study of T cells in Graves' hyperthyroidism and ophthalmopathy. TCRdb re-called the multiplex PCR reads through MiXCR, storing one row per CDR3 protein. The table shows hundreds of thousands of distinct CDR3 sequences, with approximately 25% occurring only once. The source material was blood. The receptors come from a woman aged 25-40 years with Graves' ophthalmopathy. The CDR3 runs from the conserved cysteine through the conserved F or W. A D gene is named only where the DNA matches it firmly. Expanded clones are given a class, and other clones once, few, many or no size at all.

j_call v_call d_call clone_size cdr3_aa cdr3_nt
TRBJ2-4 TRBV10-2 . . CASSVQGGENIQYF TGCGCCAGCAGTGTACAGGGAGGAGAAAACATTCAGTACTTC
TRBJ1-1 TRBV7-2 . many CASSPLAWTEAFF TGTGCCAGCAGCCCGTTGGCGTGGACTGAAGCTTTCTTT
TRBJ1-1 TRBV6-1 . many CASRTSWTATNTEAFF TGTGCCAGCCGTACCTCCTGGACAGCTACGAACACTGAAGCTTTCTTT
TRBJ1-2 TRBV11-2 . . CASSSLGQANYGYAF TGTGCCAGCAGCTCCCTCGGGCAGGCTAACTATGGCTACGCCTTC
TRBJ1-6 TRBV6-2/TRBV6-3 . many CASSYSSLRNSPLHF TGTGCCAGCAGTTACTCGTCATTACGTAATTCACCCCTCCACTTT
TRBJ1-1 TRBV12-3/TRBV12-4 . many CASKLQDTITEAFF TGTGCCAGCAAACTCCAGGACACCATCACTGAAGCTTTCTTT
TRBJ2-5 TRBV7-2 . many CASSQPGVETQYF TGTGCCAGCAGCCAGCCGGGGGTTGAGACCCAGTACTTC
TRBJ2-2 TRBV6-1 TRBD2 . CASSVRSSGRETGELFF TGTGCCAGCAGTGTACGCTCTAGCGGGAGAGAAACCGGGGAGCTGTTTTTT
TRBJ2-7 TRBV7-8 . . CASSLKGAGGYEQYF TGTGCCAGCAGCTTAAAGGGGGCGGGAGGCTACGAGCAGTACTTC
TRBJ1-3 TRBV28 . . CASRRGWGTRSGNTIYF TGTGCCAGCAGGCGAGGGTGGGGCACACGCTCTGGAAACACCATATATTTT
TRBJ1-1 TRBV28 . . CASLPGQVNTEAFF TGTGCCAGCTTGCCGGGACAAGTGAACACTGAAGCTTTCTTT
TRBJ2-5 TRBV5-1 . many CASSRQAGLEETQYF TGCGCCAGCAGCAGGCAGGCAGGCCTTGAGGAGACCCAGTACTTC
TRBJ2-7 TRBV2 TRBD2 . CASSDLAAYEQYF TGTGCCAGCAGTGATCTAGCGGCCTACGAGCAGTACTTC
TRBJ1-1 TRBV6-5 TRBD1 many CASRRGRNTEAFF TGTGCCAGCCGAAGGGGGCGGAACACTGAAGCTTTCTTT
TRBJ2-7 TRBV6-2/TRBV6-3 . many CASSYEGASYEQYF TGTGCCAGCAGTTACGAGGGTGCCTCCTACGAGCAGTACTTC
TRBJ2-5 TRBV6-5 TRBD2 . CASSYRRLAGGNEETQYF TGTGCCAGCAGTTACCGGAGACTAGCGGGGGGAAACGAAGAGACCCAGTACTTC
TRBJ1-5 TRBV18 TRBD1 . CASSPGTGRGNQPQHF TGTGCCAGCTCACCGGGGACAGGTAGGGGCAATCAGCCCCAGCATTTT
TRBJ1-1 TRBV11-1 . . CASSQSSNTEAFF TGTGCCAGCAGCCAGAGCTCGAACACTGAAGCTTTCTTT
TRBJ2-2 TRBV11-2 . many CASSLAALGHGELFF TGTGCCAGCAGCCTGGCCGCTCTAGGCCACGGGGAGCTGTTTTTT
TRBJ2-5 TRBV6-4 . . CASSPSGGSRETQYF TGTGCCAGCAGTCCGTCAGGGGGGTCGAGAGAGACCCAGTACTTC
TRBJ1-3 TRBV30 . many CAWTIGGYSGNTIYF TGTGCCTGGACGATAGGCGGGTACTCTGGAAACACCATATATTTT
TRBJ2-7 TRBV20-1 TRBD1 many CSAGKTGVYEQYF TGCAGTGCCGGGAAAACAGGGGTCTACGAGCAGTACTTC
TRBJ1-5 TRBV2 . . CASSEWDGYQPQHF TGTGCCAGCAGTGAATGGGACGGATATCAGCCCCAGCATTTT
TRBJ1-1 TRBV4-2 . many CASSPWSEGNTEAFF TGTGCCAGCAGCCCCTGGTCGGAAGGGAACACTGAAGCTTTCTTT
TRBJ1-1 TRBV5-1 TRBD1 . CASTIDRGETEAFF TGCGCCAGCACCATAGACAGGGGTGAGACTGAAGCTTTCTTT
TRBJ1-1 TRBV11-2 . many CASQRWGEAIAFF TGTGCCAGCCAAAGATGGGGGGAAGCAATAGCTTTCTTT
TRBJ2-7 TRBV11-2 TRBD2 . CASSPPLGSGRTEQYF TGTGCCAGCAGCCCTCCCCTTGGTAGCGGGAGGACCGAGCAGTACTTC
TRBJ2-5 TRBV11-2 . few CASSFGLVETQYF TGTGCCAGCAGCTTTGGGCTAGTAGAGACCCAGTACTTC
TRBJ2-7 TRBV6-1 TRBD1 many CASSKGVQGADEQYF TGTGCCAGCAGTAAGGGGGTACAGGGGGCCGACGAGCAGTACTTC
TRBJ1-2 TRBV5-1 TRBD1 many CASSPPTGLRERDGYTF TGCGCCAGCAGCCCCCCGACAGGGCTCAGGGAAAGGGATGGCTACACCTTC
TRBJ2-7 TRBV20-1 . many CSARDHRAYEQYF TGCAGTGCTAGAGATCACAGGGCCTACGAGCAGTACTTC
TRBJ1-5 TRBV20-1 . . CSARAQNNQPHHF TGCAGTGCTAGGGCGCAAAACAATCAGCCCCATCATTTT
TRBJ2-7 TRBV7-2 . . CASSLGKGPYYEQYF TGTGCCAGCAGCTTAGGGAAGGGACCTTATTACGAGCAGTACTTC
TRBJ2-2 TRBV6-2/TRBV6-3 . few CASSQPTLSSANTGELFF TGTGCCAGCAGCCAGCCCACACTTTCTAGTGCGAACACCGGGGAGCTGTTTTTT